The present entry profiles one TCR beta chain with its context. Its antigen is unidentified. The source of the sample is a study of PD-1 blockade in classical Hodgkin lymphoma. Assay: immunoSEQ multiplex PCR; the TCRdb copy retains only in-frame clones and omits some. The sample holds roughly 40,000 clones; 87% are singletons and the top ten take roughly 9%. Study-level results: The study found that TCR diversity rose significantly by C4D1 in CD4+ but not CD8+ cells. What caused the repertoire differences, perhaps disease activity or prior therapy, remains undefined.

Patients all relapsed after autologous stem cell transplantation, and there was variation in brentuximab vedotin exposure. The source of this sequence is a human donor with classical Hodgkin lymphoma. The starting material was peripheral blood mononuclear cells (PBMCs), obtained at baseline.

The CDR3 loop reads CASRQANSPLHF. Written as DNA, the CDR3 is TGTGCCAGCAGACAGGCGAATTCACCCCTCCACTTT. This chain uses TRBV6-6 with TRBJ1-6, with a weak D call TRBD1 (5 bases). The CDR3 runs 12 residues. Germline V gene lookup returns CDR1 MNHNY and CDR2 SVGAGI (reference sequence). V was trimmed by 6 bases and J by 7 bases, leaving 7 bases between them.